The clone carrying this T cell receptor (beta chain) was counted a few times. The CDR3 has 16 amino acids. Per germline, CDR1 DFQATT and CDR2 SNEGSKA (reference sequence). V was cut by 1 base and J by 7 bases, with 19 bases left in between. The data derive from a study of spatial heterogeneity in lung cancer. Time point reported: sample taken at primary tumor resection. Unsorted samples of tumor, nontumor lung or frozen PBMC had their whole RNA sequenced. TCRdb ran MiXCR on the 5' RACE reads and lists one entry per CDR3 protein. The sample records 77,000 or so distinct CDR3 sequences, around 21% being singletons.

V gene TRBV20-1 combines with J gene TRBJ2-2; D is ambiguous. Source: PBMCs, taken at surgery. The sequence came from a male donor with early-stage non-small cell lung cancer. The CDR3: CSARATDLKPGGELFF. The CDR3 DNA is TGCAGTGCTAGAGCTACCGATCTAAAGCCAGGCGGGGAGCTGTTTTTT.